This T cell receptor beta chain was retrieved from a study of T cells in Graves' hyperthyroidism and ophthalmopathy. This clonotype has a count of ten or more. The CDR3 sequence is 12 residues long. CDR1 and CDR2 from the germline V gene are SEHNR and FQNEAQ (reference sequence). V lost 5 bases and J 16 bases, leaving 18 bases between the germline ends. From RNA transcripts, TCR beta CDR3 regions were amplified. HTBI primers were the set used in a first-round RT-PCR of the TCR CDR3. TCRdb used MiXCR to reprocess the multiplex PCR reads, holding one entry per CDR3 protein. The sample has around 290,000 distinct CDR3 sequences, about an eighth seen once; the top ten hold 7% to 9%.

Sequenced sample: blood. The chain carries TRBV7-9 and TRBJ2-1; D not resolved. The TCR comes from a woman aged 40-49 years with Graves' hyperthyroidism. This CDR3 reads CASSRGDVSYFF. The CDR3 DNA is TGTGCCAGCAGCCGCGGAGACGTCTCCTACTTCTTC.